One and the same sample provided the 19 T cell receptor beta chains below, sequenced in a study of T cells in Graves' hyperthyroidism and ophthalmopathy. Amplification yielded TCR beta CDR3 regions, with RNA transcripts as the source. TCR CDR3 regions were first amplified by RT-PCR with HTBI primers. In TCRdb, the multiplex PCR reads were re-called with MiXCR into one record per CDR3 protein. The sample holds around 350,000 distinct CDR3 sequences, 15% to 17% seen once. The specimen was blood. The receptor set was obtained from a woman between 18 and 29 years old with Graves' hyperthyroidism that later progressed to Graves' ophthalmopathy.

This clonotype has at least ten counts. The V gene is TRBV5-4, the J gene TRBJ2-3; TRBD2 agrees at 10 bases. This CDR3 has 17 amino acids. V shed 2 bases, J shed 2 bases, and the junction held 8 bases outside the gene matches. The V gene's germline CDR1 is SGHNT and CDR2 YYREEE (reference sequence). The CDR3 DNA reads TGTGCCAGCAGCTTTGGCCTTCTAGCGGGAGTCACAGATACGCAGTATTTT. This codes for CASSFGLLAGVTDTQYF.

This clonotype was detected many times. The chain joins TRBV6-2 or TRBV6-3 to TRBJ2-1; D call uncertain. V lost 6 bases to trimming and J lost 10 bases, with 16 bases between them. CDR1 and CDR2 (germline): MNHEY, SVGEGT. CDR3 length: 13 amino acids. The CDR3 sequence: CASSPTRQGEQFF. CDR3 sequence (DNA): TGTGCCAGCAGCCCTACACGGCAAGGCGAGCAGTTCTTC.

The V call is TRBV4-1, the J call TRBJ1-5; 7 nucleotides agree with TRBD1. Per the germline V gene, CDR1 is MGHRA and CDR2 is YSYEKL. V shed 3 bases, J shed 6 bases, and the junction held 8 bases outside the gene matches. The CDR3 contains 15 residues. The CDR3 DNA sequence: TGCGCCAGCAGCCACAGAGACAGGGTAGGTCAGCCCCAGCATTTT. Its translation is CASSHRDRVGQPQHF.

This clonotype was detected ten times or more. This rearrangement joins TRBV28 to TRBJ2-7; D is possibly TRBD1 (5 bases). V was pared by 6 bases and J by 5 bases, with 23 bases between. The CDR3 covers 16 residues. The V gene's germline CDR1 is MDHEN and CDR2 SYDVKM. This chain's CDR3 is CASSLMTDRSDHEQYF. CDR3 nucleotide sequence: TGTGCCAGCAGCCTTATGACAGACAGAAGCGACCACGAGCAGTACTTC.

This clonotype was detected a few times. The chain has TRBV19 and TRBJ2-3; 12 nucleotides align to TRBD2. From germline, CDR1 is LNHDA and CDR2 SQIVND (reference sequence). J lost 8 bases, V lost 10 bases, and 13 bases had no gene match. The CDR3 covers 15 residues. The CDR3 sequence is CAKTSGSFSIGTQYF. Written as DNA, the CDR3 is TGTGCCAAGACTAGCGGGAGTTTTTCTATTGGTACGCAGTATTTT.

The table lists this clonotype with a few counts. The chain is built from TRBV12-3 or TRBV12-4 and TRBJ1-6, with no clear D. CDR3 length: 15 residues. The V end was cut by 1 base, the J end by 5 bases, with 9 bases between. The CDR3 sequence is CASSLVFGDNSPLHF. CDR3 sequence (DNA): TGTGCCAGCAGTTTAGTTTTCGGGGATAATTCACCCCTCCACTTT.

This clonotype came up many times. The CDR3: CSARDFLAGGPVGEQYF. The CDR3 nucleotides are TGCAGTGCTAGAGACTTCTTAGCGGGAGGGCCTGTGGGTGAGCAGTACTTC. The chain combines TRBV20-1 with TRBJ2-7; 11 positions match TRBD2. The junction had 14 bases not matched to a gene; V was cut back by 0 bases and J by 7 bases. The CDR3 runs 17 residues. The germline CDR1 and CDR2 sequences are DFQATT and SNEGSKA (reference sequence).

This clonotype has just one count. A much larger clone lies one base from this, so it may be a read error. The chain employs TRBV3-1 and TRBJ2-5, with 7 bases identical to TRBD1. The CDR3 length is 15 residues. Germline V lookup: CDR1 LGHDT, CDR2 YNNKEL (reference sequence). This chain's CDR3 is CASRPGQRLQETPYF. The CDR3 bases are TGTGCCAGCAGGCCGGGACAGAGACTTCAAGAGACCCCGTACTTC.

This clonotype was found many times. The CDR3 DNA reads as TGTGCCTGGAAGGCGGCGGCGGGAGAGGGGAATGAGCAGTTCTTC. Translating gives CAWKAAAGEGNEQFF. This chain links TRBV30 with TRBJ2-1; 7 bases line up with TRBD2. The CDR3 is 15 amino acids. The germline CDR1 and CDR2 sequences are GTSNPN and SVGIG (reference sequence). J lost 7 bases, V lost 4 bases, and 13 bases had no gene match.

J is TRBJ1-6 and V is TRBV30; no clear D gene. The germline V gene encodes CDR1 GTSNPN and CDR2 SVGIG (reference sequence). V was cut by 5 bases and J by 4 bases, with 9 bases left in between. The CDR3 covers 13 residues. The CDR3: CAWAETYNSPLHF. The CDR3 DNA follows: TGTGCCTGGGCGGAGACGTATAATTCACCCCTCCACTTT.

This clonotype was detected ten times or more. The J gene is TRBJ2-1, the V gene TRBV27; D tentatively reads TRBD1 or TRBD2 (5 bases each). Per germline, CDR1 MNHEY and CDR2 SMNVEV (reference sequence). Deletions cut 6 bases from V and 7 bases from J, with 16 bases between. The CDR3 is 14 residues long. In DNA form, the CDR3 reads TGTGCCAGCAGCCCAGGGACCGACGGGAATGAGCAGTTCTTC. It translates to CASSPGTDGNEQFF.

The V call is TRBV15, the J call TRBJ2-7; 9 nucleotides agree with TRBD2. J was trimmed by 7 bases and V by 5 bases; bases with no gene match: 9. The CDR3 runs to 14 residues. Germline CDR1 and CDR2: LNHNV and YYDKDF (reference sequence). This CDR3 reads CATSGSGSPGEQYF. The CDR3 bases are TGTGCCACCAGCGGTAGCGGGAGTCCAGGGGAGCAGTACTTC.

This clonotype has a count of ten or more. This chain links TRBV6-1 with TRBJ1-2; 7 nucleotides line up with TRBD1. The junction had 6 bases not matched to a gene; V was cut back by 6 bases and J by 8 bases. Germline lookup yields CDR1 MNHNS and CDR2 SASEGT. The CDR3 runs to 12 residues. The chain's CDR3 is CASSGQVGGYTF. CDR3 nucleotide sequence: TGTGCCAGCAGCGGACAGGTCGGAGGCTACACCTTC.

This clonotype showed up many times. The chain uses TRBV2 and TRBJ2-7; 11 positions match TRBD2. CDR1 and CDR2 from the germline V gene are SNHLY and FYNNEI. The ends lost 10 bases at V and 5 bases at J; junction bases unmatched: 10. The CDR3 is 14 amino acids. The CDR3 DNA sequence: TGTGCCACCGAACGACTAGCGGGATTCCACGAGCAGTACTTC. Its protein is CATERLAGFHEQYF. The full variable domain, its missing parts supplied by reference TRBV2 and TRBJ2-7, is EPEVTQTPSHQVTQMGQEVILRCVPISNHLYFYWYRQILGQKVEFLVSFYNNEISEKSEIFDDQFSVERPDGSNFTLKIRSTKLEDSAMYFCATERLAGFHEQYFGPGTRLTVT.

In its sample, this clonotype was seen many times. The CDR3, as DNA: TGTGCCAGTAGTATAGCCCCCGGGAAGAGGAAGGAGACCCAGTACTTC. Translation gives CASSIAPGKRKETQYF. V gene TRBV19 combines with J gene TRBJ2-5; D may be TRBD2 (5 bases). The CDR3 totals 16 residues. The V gene's germline CDR1 is LNHDA and CDR2 SQIVND (reference sequence). V was clipped by 1 base and J by 5 bases, with 17 bases between them. Filled out from reference TRBV19 and TRBJ2-5, the complete variable domain reads DGGITQSPKYLFRKEGQNVTLSCEQNLNHDAMYWYRQDPGQGLRLIYYSQIVNDFQKGDIAEGYSVSREKKESFPLTVTSAQKNPTAFYLCASSIAPGKRKETQYFGPGTRLLVL.

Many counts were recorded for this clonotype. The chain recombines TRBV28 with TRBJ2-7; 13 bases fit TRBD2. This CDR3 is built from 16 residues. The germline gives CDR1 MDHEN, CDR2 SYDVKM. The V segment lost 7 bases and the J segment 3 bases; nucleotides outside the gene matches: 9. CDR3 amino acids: CASTWTSGSPDYEQYF. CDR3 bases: TGTGCCAGCACATGGACTAGCGGGAGTCCTGACTACGAGCAGTACTTC.

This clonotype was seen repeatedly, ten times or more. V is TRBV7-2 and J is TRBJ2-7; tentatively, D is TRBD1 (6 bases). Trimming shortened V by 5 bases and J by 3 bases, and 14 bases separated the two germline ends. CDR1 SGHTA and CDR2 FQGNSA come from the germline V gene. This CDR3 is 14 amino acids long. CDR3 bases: TGTGCCAGCAGCCTAACGAAGGGGGACTACGAGCAGTACTTC. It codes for CASSLTKGDYEQYF.

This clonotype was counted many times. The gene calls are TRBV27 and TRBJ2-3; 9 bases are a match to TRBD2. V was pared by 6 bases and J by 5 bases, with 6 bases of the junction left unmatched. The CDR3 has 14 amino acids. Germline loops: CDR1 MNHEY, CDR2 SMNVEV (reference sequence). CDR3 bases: TGTGCCAGCAGATTTAGCGGGAGTGGAGATACGCAGTATTTT. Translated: CASRFSGSGDTQYF.

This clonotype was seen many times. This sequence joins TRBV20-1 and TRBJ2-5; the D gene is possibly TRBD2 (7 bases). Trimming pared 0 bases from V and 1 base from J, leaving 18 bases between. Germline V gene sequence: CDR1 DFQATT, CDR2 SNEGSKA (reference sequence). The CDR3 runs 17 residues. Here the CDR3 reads CSARDRFEGGAQETQYF. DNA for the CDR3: TGCAGTGCTAGAGATCGGTTCGAGGGGGGGGCCCAAGAGACCCAGTACTTC.